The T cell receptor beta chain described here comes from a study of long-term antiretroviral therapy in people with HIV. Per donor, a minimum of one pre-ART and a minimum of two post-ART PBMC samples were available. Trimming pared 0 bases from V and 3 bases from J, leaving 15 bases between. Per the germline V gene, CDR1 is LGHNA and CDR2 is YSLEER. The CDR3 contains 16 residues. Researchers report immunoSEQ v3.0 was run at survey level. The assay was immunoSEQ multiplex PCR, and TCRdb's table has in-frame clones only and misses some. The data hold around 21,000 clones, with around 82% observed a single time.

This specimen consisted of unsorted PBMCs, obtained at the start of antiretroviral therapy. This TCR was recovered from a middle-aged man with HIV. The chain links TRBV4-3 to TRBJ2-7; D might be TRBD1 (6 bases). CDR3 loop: CASSQDPRDTHYEQYF. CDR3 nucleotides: TGCGCCAGCAGCCAAGACCCCCGGGACACCCACTACGAGCAGTACTTC.